Presented here are 5 T cell receptor beta chains from one specimen sequenced in a study of radiation and T cells in renal cell carcinoma. TCRdb's table, derived via immunoSEQ multiplex PCR, lists solely in-frame clones and lacks some. The table shows about 130,000 clones, with roughly 80% occurring only once. Time point denoted: baseline pretreatment blood. Treatment specified: 15 Gy SBRT to primary tumor, nephrectomy 4 weeks later. Material: blood, obtained from a patient whose treatment included radiotherapy and nephrectomy. Every receptor here comes from a woman in her sixties or seventies with renal cell carcinoma.

The rearrangement links TRBV30 to TRBJ2-1; D is unresolved. The CDR3 totals 16 residues. V dropped 0 bases and J dropped 0 bases, with 12 bases sitting between them. Germline values: CDR1 GTSNPN, CDR2 SVGIG (reference sequence). The DNA of the CDR3 is TGTGCCTGGAGTGTAAGTGGATACAGCTCCTACAATGAGCAGTTCTTC. The encoded protein is CAWSVSGYSSYNEQFF.

The CDR3 nucleotides read TGTGCCAGCAGCCAAGATGTGGCGAGAACGGACTATGGCTACACCTTC. It codes for CASSQDVARTDYGYTF. The chain combines TRBV5-4 with TRBJ1-2; D gene ambiguous. Germline-derived CDR1 and CDR2 are SGHNT and YYREEE (reference sequence). With 4 bases removed from V and 3 bases from J, the gap between germline ends came to 19 bases. CDR3 length equals 16 residues.

The chain carries TRBV27 and TRBJ2-7, with a tentative D call TRBD2 (7 bases). In germline, CDR1 is MNHEY, CDR2 SMNVEV (reference sequence). V was clipped by 2 bases and J by 4 bases, with 12 bases between them. The CDR3 is 14 residues long. This CDR3 reads CASSLVGGQYEQYF. The CDR3 DNA reads as TGTGCCAGCAGTTTAGTGGGGGGGCAGTACGAGCAGTACTTC.

This clone was recorded only once. This rearrangement joins TRBV5-1 to TRBJ2-3; 9 positions agree with TRBD2. Germline loops: CDR1 SGHRS, CDR2 YFSETQ. The CDR3 contains 16 residues. V gave up 8 bases and J gave up 0 bases; unmatched junction bases: 10. The CDR3, as DNA: TGCGCCAGTTCGGCCAGCGGGGGGACTAGCACAGATACGCAGTATTTT. Protein product: CASSASGGTSTDTQYF. Drawing the rest from reference TRBV5-1 and TRBJ2-3, the complete variable domain is KAGVTQTPRYLIKTRGQQVTLSCSPISGHRSVSWYQQTPGQGLQFLFEYFSETQRNKGNFPGRFSGRQFSNSRSEMNVSTLELGDSALYLCASSASGGTSTDTQYFGPGTRLTVL.

The V and J genes are TRBV6-1 and TRBJ1-2, with D uncertain. The V end was cut by 2 bases, the J end by 4 bases, with 17 bases between. Per germline, CDR1 MNHNS and CDR2 SASEGT. The CDR3 spans 16 residues. The CDR3 DNA reads as TGTGCCAGCAGTGAACTAGGGCAGCCCACCATCTATGGCTACACCTTC. Translating it yields CASSELGQPTIYGYTF.